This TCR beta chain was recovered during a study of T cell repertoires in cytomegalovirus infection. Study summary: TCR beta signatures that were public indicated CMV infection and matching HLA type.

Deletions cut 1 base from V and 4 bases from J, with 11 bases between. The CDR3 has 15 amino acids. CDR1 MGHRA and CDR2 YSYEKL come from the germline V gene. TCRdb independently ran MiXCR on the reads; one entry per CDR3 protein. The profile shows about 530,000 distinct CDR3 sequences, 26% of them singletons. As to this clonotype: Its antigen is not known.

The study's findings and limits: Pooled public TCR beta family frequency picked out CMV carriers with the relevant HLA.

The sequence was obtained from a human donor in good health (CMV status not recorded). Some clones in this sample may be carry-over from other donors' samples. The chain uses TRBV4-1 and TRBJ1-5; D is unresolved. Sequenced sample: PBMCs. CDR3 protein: CASSQVTGKNQPQHF. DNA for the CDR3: TGCGCCAGCAGCCAAGTAACTGGAAAAAATCAGCCCCAGCATTTT.